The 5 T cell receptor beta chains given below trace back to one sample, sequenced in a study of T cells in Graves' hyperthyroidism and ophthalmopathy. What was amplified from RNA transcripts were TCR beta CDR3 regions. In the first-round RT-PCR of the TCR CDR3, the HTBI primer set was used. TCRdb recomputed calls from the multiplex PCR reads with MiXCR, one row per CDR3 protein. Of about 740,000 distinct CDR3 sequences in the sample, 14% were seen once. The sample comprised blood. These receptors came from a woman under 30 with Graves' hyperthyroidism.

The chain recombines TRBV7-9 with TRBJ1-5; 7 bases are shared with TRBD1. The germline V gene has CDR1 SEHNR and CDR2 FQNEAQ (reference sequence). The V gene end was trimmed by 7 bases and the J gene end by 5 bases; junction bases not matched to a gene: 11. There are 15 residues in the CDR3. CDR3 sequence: CASTWGDRDDQPQHF. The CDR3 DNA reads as TGTGCCAGCACCTGGGGAGACAGGGACGATCAGCCCCAGCATTTT.

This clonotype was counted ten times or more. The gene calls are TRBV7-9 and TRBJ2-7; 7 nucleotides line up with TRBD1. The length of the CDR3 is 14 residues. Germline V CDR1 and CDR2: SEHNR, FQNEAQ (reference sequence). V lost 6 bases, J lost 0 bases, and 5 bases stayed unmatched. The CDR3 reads CASSSDRTSYEQYF. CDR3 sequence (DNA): TGTGCCAGCAGTTCGGACAGGACCTCCTACGAGCAGTACTTC.

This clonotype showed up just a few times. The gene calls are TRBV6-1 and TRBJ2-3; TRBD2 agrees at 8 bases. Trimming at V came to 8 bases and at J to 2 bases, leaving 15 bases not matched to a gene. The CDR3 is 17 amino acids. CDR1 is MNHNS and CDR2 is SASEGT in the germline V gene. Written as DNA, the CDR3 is TGTGCCAGCGCCGGGACTAGACCCTCCTCATACACAGATACGCAGTATTTT. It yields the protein CASAGTRPSSYTDTQYF.

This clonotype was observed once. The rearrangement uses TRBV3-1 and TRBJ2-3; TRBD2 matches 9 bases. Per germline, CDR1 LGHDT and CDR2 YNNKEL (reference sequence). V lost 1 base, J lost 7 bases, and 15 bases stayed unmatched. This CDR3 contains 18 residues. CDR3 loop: CASSQGGIYSGSGHTQYF. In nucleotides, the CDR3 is TGTGCCAGCAGCCAAGGCGGGATATATAGCGGGAGTGGTCATACGCAGTATTTT.

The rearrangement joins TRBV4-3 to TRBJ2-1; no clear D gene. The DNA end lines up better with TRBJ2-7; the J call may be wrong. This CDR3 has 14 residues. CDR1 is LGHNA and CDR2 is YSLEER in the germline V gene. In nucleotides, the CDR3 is TGCGCCAGCAGCCAAGACTGGCCAAACAATGAGCAGTACTTC. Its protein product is CASSQDWPNNEQYF.